The 26 T cell receptor beta chains presented below share a single source sample, sequenced in a study of identical twins. TCRdb itself ran the 5' RACE reads through MiXCR, one entry per CDR3 protein. The profile shows hundreds of thousands of distinct CDR3 sequences, 11% to 15% of them singletons. Sequenced: memory (CD45RO+) T cells sorted from blood. The receptors shown here come from a woman aged 18 to 35 in good health.

This clonotype has a count of ten or more. The junction departs from germline at one end; a sequencing error may be responsible. The V gene is TRBV7-2, the J gene TRBJ2-5; tentatively, D is TRBD1 (5 bases). The CDR3 contains 14 residues. Germline CDR1 is SGHTA and CDR2 is FQGNSA. CDR3 loop: CASSRLTAQETQYF. CDR3 in DNA: TGTGCCAGCAGCCGCCTGACAGCTCAAGAAACCCAGTACTTC.

This chain connects TRBV29-1 to TRBJ1-1; 8 bases align to TRBD1. V dropped 7 bases and J dropped 7; count of bases not matched to a gene: 5. CDR1 and CDR2 (germline): SQVTM, ANQGSEA. The CDR3 totals 11 residues. CDR3 amino acids: CSAGTGHEAFF. CDR3 DNA sequence: TGCAGCGCCGGGACAGGCCATGAAGCTTTCTTT.

This clonotype was observed a few times. The CDR3 is CAWSLDRLNQPQHF. The CDR3 DNA sequence: TGTGCCTGGAGTTTAGACAGGCTCAATCAGCCCCAGCATTTT. The chain couples TRBV30 to TRBJ1-5; weak D call: TRBD1 (6 bases). The CDR3 has 14 amino acids. The germline CDR1 and CDR2 sequences are GTSNPN and SVGIG (reference sequence). The ends were cut back, 2 bases at V and 3 bases at J, with 11 bases in the middle.

This sequence joins TRBV3-1 and TRBJ2-2; D gene unclear. V dropped 2 bases and J dropped 4 bases, with 8 bases sitting between them. Germline-derived CDR1 and CDR2 are LGHDT and YNNKEL (reference sequence). The CDR3 has 14 residues. The chain's CDR3 is CASSQSSVTGELFF. For the CDR3, the DNA is TGTGCCAGCAGCCAAAGTAGTGTCACCGGGGAGCTGTTTTTT.

This chain links TRBV10-1 with TRBJ2-1; 7 positions match TRBD2. V shed 5 bases and J 3 bases; nucleotides not matched to a gene: 4. The germline CDR1 and CDR2 sequences are WNHNN and SYGVQD (reference sequence). The CDR3 extends over 14 amino acids. The CDR3 DNA sequence: TGCGCCAGCAGTAGCGGGGCCTTCTACAATGAGCAGTTCTTC. Translating it yields CASSSGAFYNEQFF.

This chain links TRBV5-1 with TRBJ1-1, with a possible D match to TRBD1 (5 bases). Trimming stripped 3 bases from V and 12 bases from J, with 18 bases between. The CDR3 totals 13 residues. Germline V gene data show CDR1 as SGHRS and CDR2 as YFSETQ. CDR3 loop: CASSWDDRRGPFF. DNA of the CDR3: TGCGCCAGCAGCTGGGACGACAGACGTGGACCTTTCTTT.

This clonotype was found many times. The V gene is TRBV14, the J gene TRBJ2-3; D ambiguous. The CDR3 runs to 11 residues. Germline V lookup: CDR1 SGHDN, CDR2 FVKESK. Trimming took off 1 base at V and 10 bases at J, with 6 bases between the two ends. CDR3 residues: CASSQGAAQYF. The DNA for the CDR3 is TGTGCCAGCAGCCAAGGGGCCGCGCAGTATTTT.

This clonotype showed up just a few times. The V gene is TRBV6-1, the J gene TRBJ2-6, with unresolved D. Germline-derived CDR1 and CDR2 are MNHNS and SASEGT. Trimming cost V 5 bases and J 0 bases, with 8 bases left between them. CDR3 length: 15 residues. The CDR3 region is CASSRSYSGANVLTF. CDR3 DNA: TGTGCCAGCAGTCGAAGTTACTCTGGGGCCAACGTCCTGACTTTC.

This clonotype was counted many times. The chain is built from TRBV5-1 and TRBJ2-4; TRBD1 agrees at 8 bases. The CDR3 is made up of 14 amino acids. Germline values: CDR1 SGHRS, CDR2 YFSETQ. The trim removed 3 bases at V and 7 bases at J, leaving 6 bases unmatched. The CDR3 reads CASSSPDRVNIQYF. DNA for the CDR3: TGCGCCAGCAGCTCCCCGGACAGGGTGAACATTCAGTACTTC.

Many counts were recorded for this clonotype. The chain recombines TRBV7-2 with TRBJ1-5; 8 nucleotides agree with TRBD1. CDR3 size: 17 residues. Trimming cost V 2 bases and J 0 bases; bases outside gene matches: 6. Germline-derived CDR1 and CDR2 are SGHTA and FQGNSA. CDR3 sequence (DNA): TGTGCCAGCAGCTTAATGGGCAGGGGGCTTAGCAATCAGCCCCAGCATTTT. Protein product: CASSLMGRGLSNQPQHF.

This clonotype was found many times. The chain combines TRBV18 with TRBJ1-3; the D is unclear. V was cut by 3 bases and J by 2 bases, with 8 bases left in between. CDR1 KGHSH and CDR2 LQKENI come from the germline V gene. CDR3 length: 14 residues. CDR3 sequence (DNA): TGTGCCAGCTCACCGGGGAGCCCTGGAAACACCATATATTTT. This sequence encodes CASSPGSPGNTIYF.

This clonotype was seen a few times. The chain has TRBV27 and TRBJ2-3; 11 bases map to TRBD2. Germline CDR1 is MNHEY and CDR2 is SMNVEV (reference sequence). V dropped 4 bases and J dropped 0; count of bases not matched to a gene: 6. This CDR3 is 17 amino acids long. CDR3 sequence (DNA): TGTGCCAGCAGTTGGAGACTAGCGGGGACTAGCACAGATACGCAGTATTTT. Translated, it gives CASSWRLAGTSTDTQYF.

V gene TRBV10-2 combines with J gene TRBJ2-2, with D hard to call. CDR1 is WSHSY and CDR2 is SAAADI in the germline V gene. The CDR3 extends over 13 amino acids. V lost 10 bases, J lost 1 base, and 10 bases lay in between. CDR3 protein: CATRSVNTGELFF. In nucleotides, the CDR3 is TGCGCCACCCGGTCGGTGAACACCGGGGAGCTGTTTTTT.

This clonotype was detected a few times. The chain joins TRBV24-1 to TRBJ2-3, with 7 bases identical to TRBD2. V shed 5 bases and J 9 bases; nucleotides not matched to a gene: 7. In germline, CDR1 is KGHDR, CDR2 SFDVKD. The CDR3 totals 13 residues. The CDR3 loop reads CATSAWGGSTQYF. In DNA, the CDR3 is TGTGCCACCAGTGCTTGGGGCGGGAGCACGCAGTATTTT.

The chain employs TRBV6-1 and TRBJ1-1; tentative D call: TRBD1 (6 bases). Trimming took 6 bases from V and 1 from J, leaving 9 bases between them. There are 13 residues in the CDR3. CDR1 MNHNS and CDR2 SASEGT come from the germline V gene. The CDR3 is CASRDSWNTEAFF. CDR3 DNA sequence: TGTGCCAGCAGGGACAGTTGGAACACTGAAGCTTTCTTT.

The chain has TRBV30 and TRBJ2-6; D gene uncertain. The V and J ends lost 0 bases and 2 bases respectively, with 5 bases between them. Germline V CDR1 and CDR2: GTSNPN, SVGIG (reference sequence). The CDR3 length is 14 residues. This chain's CDR3 is CAWSVRAGANVLTF. For the CDR3, the DNA is TGTGCCTGGAGTGTACGGGCTGGGGCCAACGTCCTGACTTTC. The variable domain in full, completed from reference TRBV30 and TRBJ2-6, reads SQTIHQWPATLVQPVGSPLSLECTVEGTSNPNLYWYRQAAGRGLQLLFYSVGIGQISSEVPQNLSASRPQDRQFILSSKKLLLSDSGFYLCAWSVRAGANVLTFGAGSRLTVL.

The V call is TRBV4-2, the J call TRBJ1-2, with D possibly matching TRBD1 (5 bases). Germline V gene sequence: CDR1 LGHNA, CDR2 YNFKEQ. Deletions cut 0 bases from V and 2 bases from J, with 7 bases between. The CDR3 sequence is 14 residues long. CDR3 nucleotides: TGTGCCAGCAGCCAAGACAGGGTGAACTATGGCTACACCTTC. The encoded protein is CASSQDRVNYGYTF.

This clonotype was detected a few times. As DNA, the CDR3 is TGCGCCAGCAGCTTGGGCCAGCTACTGACAGATACGCAGTATTTT. This sequence encodes CASSLGQLLTDTQYF. The gene calls are TRBV5-1 and TRBJ2-3; no firm D call. V lost 0 bases, J lost 3 bases, and 11 bases lay in between. The CDR3 is 15 residues long. CDR1 is SGHRS and CDR2 is YFSETQ in the germline V gene.

This clonotype was picked up a small number of times. The chain couples TRBV6-5 to TRBJ1-1, with TRBD1 as a possible D gene (6 bases). Trimming stripped 4 bases from V and 1 base from J, with 13 bases between. The CDR3 spans 15 residues. The germline CDR1 and CDR2 sequences are MNHEY and SVGAGI. CDR3 DNA: TGTGCCAGCAGTTCTCCGGGACACAAGAACACTGAAGCTTTCTTT. Its protein is CASSSPGHKNTEAFF.

The rearrangement uses TRBV5-1 and TRBJ1-1, with D unclear. Trimming left V 0 bases short and J 8 bases short, with 14 bases between. The CDR3 has 14 residues. The germline CDR1 and CDR2 sequences are SGHRS and YFSETQ. CDR3 in DNA: TGCGCCAGCAGCTTGGTGGGCGACCGGACCGAAGCTTTCTTT. This translates into CASSLVGDRTEAFF.

This clonotype was observed a handful of times. The chain couples TRBV12-3 or TRBV12-4 to TRBJ2-5, with 8 bases matching TRBD1. Trimming removed 1 base from V and 7 bases from J; junction bases left unmatched: 8. The CDR3 consists of 15 residues. The CDR3 protein is CASSLVAGGRVTQYF. CDR3 coding DNA: TGTGCCAGCAGTTTAGTAGCAGGGGGCCGTGTGACCCAGTACTTC.

The sample holds a few counts of this clonotype. The genes are TRBV20-1 and TRBJ2-1; D is perhaps TRBD2 (6 bases). This CDR3 contains 15 residues. V lost 4 bases and J 7 bases, leaving 20 bases between the germline ends. In germline, CDR1 is DFQATT, CDR2 SNEGSKA (reference sequence). The CDR3 nucleotides are TGCAGTGCTACGGACGGGACTCAAGGGCAAAATGAGCAGTTCTTC. It encodes CSATDGTQGQNEQFF.

The J gene is TRBJ2-3, the V gene TRBV7-8; weak D call: TRBD1 (6 bases). Germline lookup yields CDR1 SGHVS and CDR2 FQNEAQ. Deletions cut 5 bases from V and 0 bases from J, with 12 bases between. CDR3 length equals 15 residues. The CDR3 nucleotides are TGTGCCAGCAGCCCAAGGGGGTATAGCACAGATACGCAGTATTTT. This encodes CASSPRGYSTDTQYF.

The chain employs TRBV12-3 or TRBV12-4 and TRBJ2-3; 11 bases fit TRBD2. Germline trimming cut 2 bases from V and 0 bases from J; bases unmatched to any gene: 4. The CDR3 is 17 residues long. Written as DNA, the CDR3 is TGTGCCAGCAGTTTAACTAGCGGGGGTCCGAGCACAGATACGCAGTATTTT. Encoded protein: CASSLTSGGPSTDTQYF.

This clonotype was counted only a few times. The chain employs TRBV5-6 and TRBJ2-2, with D possibly being TRBD1 (5 bases). The germline V and J ends were trimmed by 4 bases and 3 bases, with 13 bases remaining between them. The CDR3 runs to 15 residues. Germline assignment: CDR1 SGHDT and CDR2 YYEEEE. The CDR3 is CASSPFTRDTGELFF. The CDR3 bases are TGTGCCAGCAGCCCGTTTACCAGGGACACCGGGGAGCTGTTTTTT.

This clonotype has more than one count but fewer than ten. The chain employs TRBV14 and TRBJ2-1; no firm D call. The CDR3 loop spans 13 amino acids. V was cut by 1 base and J by 8 bases, with 9 bases left in between. From germline, CDR1 is SGHDN and CDR2 FVKESK. The CDR3 region has the DNA TGTGCCAGCAGCCAAGGTAATAGTCATGAGCAGTTCTTC. Protein: CASSQGNSHEQFF.